The sequence of this T cell receptor (beta chain) was determined in a study of shared clonotypes between healthy human individuals. Study details: Each donor's CD8 memory used one plate, CD8 naive two, each CD4 subset three.

V lost 10 bases to trimming and J lost 2 bases, with 9 bases between them. The V gene's germline CDR1 is MNHEY and CDR2 SVGAGI. The CDR3 extends over 12 amino acids. General observations from the study: Naive subsets generally had larger estimated richness than memory subsets.

Each cell subset's genomic DNA was divided evenly among several immunoSEQ plates. Profiled with immunoSEQ multiplex PCR; TCRdb holds only in-frame clones, not every one. The sample has about 1.1 million clones; around three quarters are singletons. CD4+ cells were split into CD45RA+ naive and CD45RA-negative memory subsets. Worth noting for this clone: What it binds is not known.

The source of this sequence is a man aged 18 to 30 in good health. Some clones in this sample may be carry-over from other donors' samples. Specimen: memory CD4+ T cells from PBMCs. As for subset: CD45RA-negative fraction. The J gene is TRBJ1-5, the V gene TRBV6-5; no reliable D call. CDR3 amino acids: CATRAGNQPQHF. The CDR3, as DNA: TGTGCCACACGGGCCGGCAATCAGCCCCAGCATTTT.